This T cell receptor (beta chain) originates from a study of cytomegalovirus exposure and HLA in healthy donors (TCRdb year 2017). About the full investigation: According to an earlier analysis of a few hundred of the donors, about 190 million T cells yielded some 120 million unique TCR beta sequences and more than 250 Gb of sequence data. Roughly 300 gigabases of sequencing data and 91 million or so unique TCR sequences made up an early release that covered over 550 HLA-typed donors. Of the roughly 390 genotyped donors, roughly 80% fell in the genetic ancestry cluster associated with self-reported Caucasian donors. The study was designed to test whether signatures of past pathogen exposure could be identified by cataloging public T cell receptors. The study profiled the T cell repertoires of about 720 subjects by immunosequencing and related them to cytomegalovirus serostatus. Besides the first cohort of 666 subjects, a separate validation cohort made up of 120 or so different subjects was used. The study combined high-throughput TCR immunosequencing, statistical association of individual TCRs with disease status, and machine learning to predict cytomegalovirus infection status. In a later analysis, previously published TCR beta repertoires from several hundred donors were re-analyzed and high-resolution HLA genotyping was added so that TCR occurrence patterns could be studied. Rather than drawing on any new phenotypic data, the later analysis identified candidate immune exposures from TCR beta sequences and the way those sequences occurred across donors. To decide whether each TCR beta V gene segment behaved as functional or pseudogenic, an earlier analysis of fewer than 750 of the donors relied on high-throughput TCR beta sequencing. Donor age, sex, ethnicity and CMV serostatus were collected together with the repertoire data. A later genetic analysis used genome-wide SNP genotypes for about 65% of the roughly 670 donors, treating that subset as a discovery cohort. All discovery cohort repertoires had been generated on a single sequencing platform. Both class I and class II loci were covered by HLA typing, at four-digit resolution. The number of typed donors differed by locus: about 620-640 for A, B, C, DRB1 and DQB1; approximately 520 for DQA1; fewer than 610 for DPA1; and roughly 490 for DPB1. A handful of DR-DQ haplotypes were handled as single units for association and clustering because linkage in the cohort was strong. Among roughly 370 genotyped donors of the cohort, an average of 235,054 unique TCR beta nucleotide sequences were sequenced per donor, roughly a sixth of them non-productive. Overall study results and their limits: The study listed 150 to 200 TCR beta chains as associated with cytomegalovirus. Specific HLA alleles were associated with 18,000 or so TCR beta sequences at a false discovery rate of 0.05 in a later analysis. When HLA alleles, especially DR and DQ, strongly co-occurred, attributing TCR associations to individual alleles was difficult. A group of highly shared sequence variants was considered likely to be a technical artifact of the sequencing pipeline. Some IMGT-functional V segments, including TRBV6-2 and TRBV6-3, could not be distinguished by the 87-base-pair reads and were therefore excluded. Roughly uniform sequencing depth across donors was assumed in presence/absence analyses, although this assumption may not hold. In a later analysis, TCR association rates were found to vary across HLA loci, with the most associated TCRs seen for DRB1 alleles and the fewest for HLA-C alleles. A later analysis found that HLA-associated TCR beta chains were more clonally expanded and had lower generation probabilities than equally common non-associated chains. A later analysis found that most CMV-associated TCR beta chains appeared HLA-restricted, with HLA associations seemingly driven largely by CMV exposure. In a later genetic analysis, fewer N-insertions in productive TCRs were reported among donors in an Asian-associated ancestry cluster than the roughly 640-donor mean. In vitro tests confirmed that a few of the cytomegalovirus-associated TCR beta chains recognize cytomegalovirus antigens. In both the original and validation cohorts, the classifier was reported to diagnose cytomegalovirus status with high specificity and sensitivity. V-gene and J-gene trimming of TCR beta chains was associated with a missense DCLRE1C variant in a later genetic analysis, and the association was replicated in an independent cohort. A further reported finding was that TCR beta sequences accurately predicted the HLA-A and HLA-B alleles for most subjects in the first cohort. While some public TCRs were present in many individuals, most TCR sequences turned up only very rarely across donors. This cohort had only TCR beta chains sequenced, and the lack of alpha or paired-chain data limited which features could be detected. HLA typing was unavailable for some donors at each locus, so association tests used only the typed subset. Correlated functional status among segregating V segments might reflect linkage disequilibrium, but an unknown experimental factor could not be ruled out. In an earlier analysis of 587 of the donors, most TCR beta V segments were observed in productive rearrangements about 87% or about 30% of the time, broadly matching IMGT annotations. It was suggested by the authors that the approach could potentially be generalized to other disease states and immunological phenotypes. Because counts were too low, roughly 17 rarely observed V segments, including chromosome 9 orphons, were left out of the earlier analysis of about 500 of the donors. According to a later analysis, parvovirus B19, influenza, CMV and Epstein-Barr virus appeared linked to several top co-occurrence clusters. CMV serostatus was the only immune exposure information available for the cohort.

To note about this clone: Which antigen it targets is not known. No base quality values were provided; no much bigger clone lies one nucleotide off.

The library was built by means of the immunoSEQ multiplex PCR assay. For the multiplex PCR, a mixture combining 60 forward primers for TCR Vbeta segments and 13 reverse primers for TCR Jbeta segments was used. A multiplex PCR assay on genomic DNA amplified the CDR3 region of rearranged TCR beta genes. Amplified TCR beta libraries were sequenced as 87-base-pair reads on the Illumina HiSeq System. The source study handled its data this way. In a later analysis, tens of millions of unique TCR beta chains were counted across the approximately 640 repertoires, and about 9.9 million of these chains were shared by at least two donors. Raw reads were error-corrected and collapsed into unique sequences with a nearest-neighbor algorithm that merged closely related sequences to remove PCR and sequencing errors. Alignment of CDR3 sequences to IMGT reference sequences was used to assign V, D and J gene segments. For a sequence to be retained, a match of at least six nucleotides was required to both a V gene segment and a J gene segment. A rearrangement counted as productive if the CDR3 had no stop codons and remained in frame with V and J, and every other rearrangement counted as non-productive. CDR3 was defined according to IMGT convention as the region running from the second conserved V-encoded cysteine to the conserved J-encoded phenylalanine. Sequences without an unambiguous match to a single V gene segment were excluded from the earlier analysis of about 630 of the donors. In an earlier analysis of some 590 of the donors, a V segment was called functional when productive rearrangements were above 56.7%, and segregating when the standard deviation between donors exceeded 5%. A statistical classification framework was built to diagnose cytomegalovirus status from the catalog of TCR beta chain sequences. In a later analysis, V and J genes were assigned by comparing TCR nucleotide sequences against IMGT/GENE-DB human TR gene sequences. A later analysis assigned CDR3 sequences and most-parsimonious VDJ recombination scenarios with the TCRdist pipeline. In a later analysis, every TCR beta chain was defined by the combination of its CDR3 amino acid sequence and its V-gene family, and reads without a unique V-gene family were dropped. In a later analysis, several hundred highly shared, low-generation-probability nucleotide sequences were removed to address suspected cross-contamination and a sequencing artifact. For each public chain, a later analysis derived a clonal expansion index from normalized ranks of inferred template counts within each repertoire. In a later analysis, generation probabilities were computed using a VDJ recombination model fitted to out-of-frame rearrangements, and the results were checked against IGoR. Hypergeometric tests were used in a later analysis to score TCR-TCR, TCR-HLA and TCR-CMV co-occurrence, with a repertoire-size bias correction applied to the TCR pairs. To estimate false discovery rates, a later analysis permuted the HLA or CMV assignments 20 times. A later analysis grouped co-occurring TCRs with DBSCAN, adding TCRdist sequence similarity when clustering within HLA-allele-positive subsets. Repertoires with fewer than 30,000 or more than 120,000 public chains, plus five repertoires with anomalous nucleotide sharing, were excluded from co-occurrence clustering. TCRdb retrieved this table from immuneACCESS and kept in-frame rearrangements only. Not all clones are present; in checked studies, unresolved V genes account for under half, and no reason is known for the remainder. V, J and clone size reflect that table, while D and trimming were determined from the DNA. The table for this sample lists tens of thousands of clones; roughly two thirds of them were counted only once. Of the sample, 4.9% falls within the top ten clones.

V sheds 5 bases and J sheds 3 bases, leaving 23 bases between their ends. The CDR3, cysteine through phenylalanine, is 17 amino acids long. Only the CDR3 part of the read is kept: 51 bases, read in frame from the first base. Based on the germline V gene (reference sequence), the CDR1 and CDR2 sequences are SEHNR and FQNEAQ. The cohort consisted of 650 to 850 healthy bone marrow donors. All cohort members were sampled while nominally healthy, although unrecorded immune exposures were likely present. The donor tested CMV seropositive and was one of the 289 seropositive cohort members. Every donor gave a peripheral blood sample, and the peripheral blood mononuclear cells from that sample were used for TCR beta sequencing. The Qiagen DNeasy Blood Extraction Kit was used to extract genomic DNA from the blood cell samples.

Material: PBMCs. This chain joins TRBV7-9 to TRBJ2-7; the D region possibly corresponds to TRBD1 (6 bases align). The sequence came from a man aged 60-69 years in good health and CMV-seropositive. The CDR3 protein is CASSPHPYRVGGYEQYF. DNA sequence: TGTGCCAGCAGCCCGCATCCTTACAGGGTAGGGGGCTACGAGCAGTACTTC.